Listed below are T cell receptor beta chains from one sample, sequenced in a study of a mutant IDH1 vaccine in newly diagnosed glioma. Sequencing used immunoSEQ multiplex PCR; TCRdb keeps in-frame clones, though not all of them. Of some 42,000 clones listed, less than 85% are singletons. Their specific antigens are unknown. The sample was PBMCs, taken from a glioma patient whose treatment included an IDH1 peptide vaccine. The source of these receptors is a man in his late teens or twenties with glioma. Some clones in this sample may be carry-over from other donors' samples. CDR3s include the opening cysteine and the closing phenylalanine or tryptophan. D genes are given only for firm matches. Only part of the rows carry a size: once, few, many, or a class if the clone is expanded.

J gene	D gene	clone size	V gene	CDR3 protein	CDR3 DNA
TRBJ2-7	.	.	TRBV5-6	CASSLGAGTPGDEQYF	TGTGCCAGCAGCTTGGGCGCCGGGACCCCGGGGGACGAGCAGTACTTC
TRBJ1-1	.	.	TRBV29-1	CSVALLGNTEAFF	TGCAGCGTTGCCCTTTTAGGGAACACTGAAGCTTTCTTT
TRBJ2-3	TRBD2	.	TRBV5-1	CASSLGLAGTDTQYF	TGCGCCAGCAGCTTAGGACTAGCGGGCACAGATACGCAGTATTTT
TRBJ1-1	.	.	TRBV4-3	CASSLSGTLGTEAFF	TGCGCCAGCAGCCTGAGCGGGACTCTCGGCACTGAAGCTTTCTTT
TRBJ1-1	.	few	TRBV5-1	CASSRGGNTEAFF	TGCGCCAGCAGCAGGGGGGGGAACACTGAAGCTTTCTTT
TRBJ2-2	.	once	TRBV6-5	CASSYSGTNTGELFF	TGTGCCAGCAGTTACTCGGGGACTAACACCGGGGAGCTGTTTTTT
TRBJ1-1	.	.	TRBV29-1	CSVFRGMNTEAFF	TGCAGCGTTTTTAGGGGCATGAACACTGAAGCTTTCTTT
TRBJ1-1	.	.	TRBV9	CASSLSGNTEAFF	TGTGCCAGCAGCCTCTCCGGGAACACTGAAGCTTTCTTT
TRBJ1-1	TRBD1	.	TRBV10-3	CAAGQMNTEAFF	TGTGCCGCGGGACAGATGAACACTGAAGCTTTCTTT
TRBJ1-1	.	.	TRBV5-1	CASSSMTGNTEAFF	TGCGCCAGCAGCTCCATGACAGGGAACACTGAAGCTTTCTTT
TRBJ1-2	.	.	TRBV30	CAWSARGSYGYTF	TGTGCCTGGAGTGCCCGGGGCAGCTATGGCTACACCTTC
TRBJ2-5	.	.	TRBV29-1	CSVGRTGRGQETQYF	TGCAGCGTCGGCCGGACAGGGAGGGGTCAAGAGACCCAGTACTTC
TRBJ1-1	.	few	TRBV19	CASSSRTANTEAFF	TGTGCCAGTAGTTCTCGGACAGCGAACACTGAAGCTTTCTTT
TRBJ1-1	TRBD1	.	TRBV9	CASSPRTGGENTEAFF	TGTGCCAGCAGTCCCAGGACAGGGGGCGAGAACACTGAAGCTTTCTTT
TRBJ1-1	TRBD1	.	TRBV19	CASSTGQGRRNTEAFF	TGTGCCAGTAGTACGGGACAGGGAAGGCGGAACACTGAAGCTTTCTTT
TRBJ2-3	TRBD2	once	TRBV5-6	CASSVTSGFGTQYF	TGTGCCAGCAGCGTGACTAGCGGGTTTGGTACGCAGTATTTT
TRBJ2-2	.	.	TRBV7-9	CASSLGTNLGELFF	TGTGCCAGCAGCCTAGGGACCAATCTCGGGGAGCTGTTTTTT
TRBJ2-5	.	.	TRBV5-6	CASSLFRGVQETQYF	TGTGCCAGCAGCTTATTTCGCGGGGTCCAAGAGACCCAGTACTTC
TRBJ2-1	.	.	TRBV7-2	CASSLGVAPYNEQFF	TGTGCCAGCAGCTTAGGAGTAGCTCCCTACAATGAGCAGTTCTTC
TRBJ2-5	.	.	TRBV5-1	CASSLEPTATQYF	TGCGCCAGCAGCTTGGAACCGACCGCGACCCAGTACTTC
TRBJ2-5	TRBD1	.	TRBV30	CAWGQGGLKIETQYF	TGTGCCTGGGGACAGGGGGGGTTAAAAATAGAGACCCAGTACTTC
TRBJ2-2	TRBD1	few	TRBV30	CAWSVGDRPYTGELFF	TGTGCCTGGAGTGTAGGGGACAGGCCTTACACCGGGGAGCTGTTTTTT
TRBJ1-1	.	.	TRBV5-1	CASSLDREGAFF	TGCGCCAGCAGCTTGGACAGGGAAGGAGCTTTCTTT
TRBJ2-2	TRBD1	.	TRBV19	CASSADRGLPTGELFF	TGTGCCAGTAGCGCGGACAGGGGGCTACCTACCGGGGAGCTGTTTTTT
TRBJ1-2	TRBD1	.	TRBV2	CASSRQGVIYGYTF	TGTGCCAGCAGTCGACAGGGGGTTATCTATGGCTACACCTTC
TRBJ1-5	.	.	TRBV6-5	CASIANRARQPQHF	TGTGCCAGCATCGCAAACAGGGCAAGACAGCCCCAGCATTTT
TRBJ1-4	TRBD1	once	TRBV28	CATLKTGRGRLFF	TGTGCCACCCTCAAGACAGGGAGAGGGAGACTGTTTTTT
TRBJ2-2	.	.	TRBV5-6	CASSPISSLRNTGELFF	TGTGCCAGCAGCCCGATCAGTTCCCTTCGGAACACCGGGGAGCTGTTTTTT
TRBJ1-2	TRBD1	.	TRBV5-5	CASSQPGQGNYGYTF	TGTGCCAGCAGCCAACCGGGACAGGGTAACTATGGCTACACCTTC
TRBJ1-2	.	.	TRBV27	CASSLSGQGSYGYTF	TGTGCCAGCAGTTTATCCGGGCAGGGGAGCTATGGCTACACCTTC
TRBJ2-2	.	once	TRBV18	CASSLGTRSNTGELFF	TGTGCCAGCTCTCTAGGGACTCGATCGAACACCGGGGAGCTGTTTTTT
TRBJ2-3	TRBD1	.	TRBV6-4	CASPEGRPNRGESDTQYF	TGTGCCAGCCCCGAAGGGAGACCAAACAGGGGCGAGTCAGATACGCAGTATTTT
TRBJ2-7	TRBD2	.	TRBV6-5	CASSYMTSGGRKQYF	TGTGCCAGCAGTTACATGACTAGCGGGGGTAGAAAGCAGTACTTC
TRBJ1-3	TRBD1	few	TRBV9	CASSAGTGVGGLYF	TGTGCCAGCAGCGCGGGAACAGGGGTCGGGGGCCTGTATTTT
TRBJ1-1	.	.	TRBV7-2	CASSSLRSGGPEAFF	TGTGCCAGCAGCTCCTTAAGGTCGGGGGGCCCTGAAGCTTTCTTT
TRBJ2-7	.	once	TRBV7-2	CASSSPYEQYF	TGTGCCAGCAGCTCGCCTTACGAGCAGTACTTC
TRBJ1-4	.	.	TRBV9	CASSVGEGIMGEKLFF	TGTGCCAGCAGCGTAGGCGAGGGGATTATGGGTGAAAAACTGTTTTTT
TRBJ2-1	.	.	TRBV19	CASSRGSRLLYNEQFF	TGTGCCAGTAGTAGAGGATCTCGGCTACTCTACAATGAGCAGTTCTTC
TRBJ2-1	.	.	TRBV7-3	CASSSDWNNEQFF	TGTGCCAGCAGCTCGGACTGGAACAATGAGCAGTTCTTC
TRBJ1-1	.	few	TRBV6-4	CASSEKANTEAFF	TGTGCCAGCAGTGAAAAGGCGAACACTGAAGCTTTCTTT
TRBJ2-3	.	.	TRBV5-1	CASNRGVGTDTQYF	TGCGCCAGCAATAGGGGAGTCGGGACAGATACGCAGTATTTT
TRBJ1-5	.	.	TRBV5-1	CASSLGIGGAWQPQHF	TGCGCCAGCAGCTTGGGCATAGGCGGCGCGTGGCAGCCCCAGCATTTT
TRBJ2-3	.	.	TRBV5-6	CASSLAGQGYSDTQYF	TGTGCCAGCAGCTTGGCTGGGCAGGGCTACTCAGATACGCAGTATTTT
TRBJ1-1	.	medium-sized	TRBV4-3	CASSQELSREAFF	TGCGCCAGCAGCCAAGAACTGAGTCGAGAAGCTTTCTTT
TRBJ2-7	TRBD1	.	TRBV6-5	CASSLGTARYEQYF	TGTGCCAGCAGTCTCGGGACAGCCCGATACGAGCAGTACTTC
TRBJ1-5	.	.	TRBV7-9	CASSLGGYSNQPQHF	TGTGCCAGCAGCTTAGGGGGGTATAGCAATCAGCCCCAGCATTTT
TRBJ1-2	TRBD1	.	TRBV18	CASTGTGGYGYTF	TGTGCCAGCACCGGGACAGGGGGCTATGGCTACACCTTC
TRBJ1-2	.	once	TRBV7-2	CASSNPGAPNYGYTF	TGTGCCAGCAGCAACCCGGGGGCTCCCAACTATGGCTACACCTTC
TRBJ1-6	.	.	TRBV6-5	CASSYSITWGNSPLHF	TGTGCCAGCAGTTACTCGATTACCTGGGGCAATTCACCCCTCCACTTT